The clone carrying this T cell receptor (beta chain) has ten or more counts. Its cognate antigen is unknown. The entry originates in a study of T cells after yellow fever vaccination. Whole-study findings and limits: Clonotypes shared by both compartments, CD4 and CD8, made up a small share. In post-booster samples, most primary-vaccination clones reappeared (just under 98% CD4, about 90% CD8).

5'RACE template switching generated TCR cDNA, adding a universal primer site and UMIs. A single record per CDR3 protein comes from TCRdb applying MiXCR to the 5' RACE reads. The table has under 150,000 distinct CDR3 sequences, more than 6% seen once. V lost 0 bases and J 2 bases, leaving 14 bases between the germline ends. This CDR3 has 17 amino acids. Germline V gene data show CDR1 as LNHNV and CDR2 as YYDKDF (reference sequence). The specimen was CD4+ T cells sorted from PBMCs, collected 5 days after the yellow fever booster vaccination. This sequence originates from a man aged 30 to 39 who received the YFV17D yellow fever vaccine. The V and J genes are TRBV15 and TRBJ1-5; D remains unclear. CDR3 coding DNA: TGTGCCACCAGCAGAGACCGGGGAAAAGGTGGCAATCAGCCCCAGCATTTT. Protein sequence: CATSRDRGKGGNQPQHF.